These T cell receptor beta chains were read from a single sample in a study of cytomegalovirus exposure and HLA in healthy donors. Assay: immunoSEQ multiplex PCR; the TCRdb copy retains only in-frame clones and omits some. The table for this sample gives under 90,000 clones. The specimen sequenced was PBMCs. Source of these receptors: a middle-aged man in good health and CMV-seropositive. Each CDR3 is given with its conserved first and last residue. The D gene is left open where the match is weak.

v_call	d_call	j_call	cdr3_aa	cdr3_nt
TRBV7-2	-	TRBJ1-5	CASSFERRGGSNQPQHF	TGTGCCAGCAGTTTCGAAAGAAGGGGAGGAAGCAATCAGCCCCAGCATTTT
TRBV5-1	-	TRBJ2-1	CASSLAGSEEQFF	TGCGCCAGCAGCTTGGCCGGGAGTGAAGAGCAGTTCTTC
TRBV7-8	TRBD1	TRBJ1-4	CASSWGQGLGELFF	TGTGCCAGCAGCTGGGGACAGGGGTTAGGCGAACTGTTTTTT
TRBV11-2	-	TRBJ2-7	CASGWGRREQYF	TGTGCCAGCGGCTGGGGCAGAAGGGAGCAGTACTTC
TRBV4-1	-	TRBJ2-5	CASSHGAETQYF	TGCGCCAGCAGCCATGGGGCGGAGACCCAGTACTTC
TRBV5-1	TRBD1	TRBJ2-5	CASSIQGMETQYF	TGCGCCAGCAGCATACAGGGGATGGAGACCCAGTACTTC
TRBV9	TRBD2	TRBJ2-2	CASSVDLSGGGTGELFF	TGTGCCAGCAGCGTAGATTTATCGGGGGGAGGAACCGGGGAGCTGTTTTTT
TRBV6-1	TRBD2	TRBJ2-7	CALFTGGAGSYEQYF	TGTGCCCTCTTCACCGGGGGAGCGGGAAGCTACGAGCAGTACTTC
TRBV11-1	-	TRBJ1-1	CASSSTSRSPKGAFF	TGTGCCAGCAGCTCTACTTCGAGGTCTCCAAAAGGAGCTTTCTTT
TRBV15	-	TRBJ2-5	CATSSSPGGTETQYF	TGTGCCACCAGCAGCTCCCCGGGGGGCACAGAGACCCAGTACTTC
TRBV7-9	-	TRBJ2-1	CASSLMAVSYNEQFF	TGTGCCAGCAGCTTAATGGCGGTTTCCTACAATGAGCAGTTCTTC
TRBV20-1	-	TRBJ2-5	CSASSQETQYF	TGCAGTGCTAGTTCACAAGAGACCCAGTACTTC
TRBV29-1	-	TRBJ1-2	CSVENGGNYGYTF	TGCAGCGTTGAAAATGGGGGGAACTATGGCTACACCTTC
TRBV15	TRBD1	TRBJ1-2	CATSTDRGDGYTF	TGTGCCACCAGCACAGACAGGGGGGATGGCTACACCTTC
TRBV6-1	TRBD1	TRBJ2-3	CASGEQGRDTQYF	TGTGCCAGCGGGGAACAGGGGAGAGATACGCAGTATTTT
TRBV6-1	-	TRBJ1-5	CATSRSRDNQPQHF	TGTGCCACCTCCCGGAGCAGGGACAATCAGCCCCAGCATTTT
TRBV30	-	TRBJ1-2	CAWIPRLGAGYGYTF	TGTGCCTGGATCCCCAGGCTGGGGGCCGGCTATGGCTACACCTTC
TRBV14	TRBD1	TRBJ1-2	CASSQLLQGAQYGYTF	TGTGCCAGCAGCCAACTTCTACAGGGGGCGCAGTATGGCTACACCTTC
TRBV27	TRBD1	TRBJ1-2	CASRSQGRGYGYTF	TGTGCCAGCAGATCACAGGGGAGAGGTTATGGCTACACCTTC
TRBV25-1	TRBD1	TRBJ2-7	CASSGDRGQLEQYF	TGTGCCAGCAGTGGGGACAGGGGGCAGTTGGAGCAGTACTTC